This T cell receptor beta chain was profiled in a study of cytomegalovirus exposure and HLA in healthy donors. Study results and caveats: The listing of roughly 160 TCR beta chains classed them as cytomegalovirus-associated. It was in a later analysis that TCR association rates were seen to vary by HLA locus, highest for DRB1 and lowest for HLA-C.

Use of 60 Vbeta and 13 Jbeta primers characterized the PCR. Assay used: immunoSEQ multiplex PCR; TCRdb lists only in-frame clones, some missing. Among roughly 200,000 clones listed, roughly 80% were seen once. Germline V lookup: CDR1 LNHDA, CDR2 SQIVND (reference sequence). J lost 5 bases, V lost 6 bases, and 2 bases had no gene match. The CDR3 runs to 13 residues. A remark on this clone: Antigen specificity is unknown.

This chain links TRBV19 with TRBJ2-5; the match to TRBD1 covers 11 bases. The clonotype comes from a woman between 18 and 30 years old in good health and CMV-seronegative. The sample comprised PBMCs. The CDR3 loop is CASRDRGRETQYF. In DNA form, the CDR3 reads TGTGCCAGTAGGGACAGGGGGCGCGAGACCCAGTACTTC.